These 10 T cell receptor beta chains were all obtained from the same sample, sequenced in a study of control samples from healthy donors and cancer patients. The table came from immunoSEQ multiplex PCR; TCRdb's copy has only in-frame clones and leaves some out. The sample lists about 410,000 clones, over 75% occurring once. The specimen was PBMCs. The receptors originated from a man aged 35 to 55 with head and neck cancer.

The rearrangement links TRBV5-1 to TRBJ2-7; 8 positions agree with TRBD1. The CDR3 has 15 residues. Germline-derived CDR1 and CDR2 are SGHRS and YFSETQ. After removal of 0 bases from V and 3 bases from J, the junction contained 5 bases not matched to a gene. CDR3 DNA: TGCGCCAGCAGCTTGGTTACAGGGGGGATCTACGAGCAGTACTTC. Protein: CASSLVTGGIYEQYF.

The chain is built from TRBV2 and TRBJ2-3; D remains unclear. The V gene's germline CDR1 is SNHLY and CDR2 FYNNEI. The CDR3 contains 16 residues. Trimming took off 2 bases at V and 0 bases at J, with 12 bases between the two ends. The CDR3 loop is CASSERPGSSTDTQYF. The CDR3, as DNA: TGTGCCAGCAGTGAAAGGCCCGGGTCTAGCACAGATACGCAGTATTTT. The full variable domain, its missing parts supplied by reference TRBV2 and TRBJ2-3, is EPEVTQTPSHQVTQMGQEVILRCVPISNHLYFYWYRQILGQKVEFLVSFYNNEISEKSEIFDDQFSVERPDGSNFTLKIRSTKLEDSAMYFCASSERPGSSTDTQYFGPGTRLTVL.

V usage is TRBV19 and J usage is TRBJ2-2; the D is unclear. Germline loops: CDR1 LNHDA, CDR2 SQIVND (reference sequence). CDR3 length: 15 amino acids. V was trimmed by 6 bases and J by 4 bases, leaving 15 bases between them. The CDR3 DNA reads as TGTGCCAGTAGCTTCCCGGGTAAGGCCACCGGGGAGCTGTTTTTT. Translated, it gives CASSFPGKATGELFF.

The chain employs TRBV7-9 and TRBJ2-4; 11 nucleotides match TRBD1. Germline CDR1 reads SEHNR; CDR2 reads FQNEAQ (reference sequence). With 5 bases clipped from V and 6 bases from J, the junction kept 3 bases outside the gene matches. There are 14 residues in the CDR3. The CDR3 bases are TGTGCCAGCAGCCTTGGGACAGGGGGAAACATTCAGTACTTC. It yields the protein CASSLGTGGNIQYF. The variable domain in full, completed from reference TRBV7-9 and TRBJ2-4, reads DTGVSQNPRHKITKRGQNVTFRCDPISEHNRLYWYRQTLGQGPEFLTYFQNEAQLEKSRLLSDRFSAERPKGSFSTLEIQRTEQGDSAMYLCASSLGTGGNIQYFGAGTRLSVL.

The chain uses TRBV16 and TRBJ2-5, with unresolved D. This CDR3 comprises 14 residues. V lost 4 bases and J lost 2, with 11 bases in between. Germline V gene lookup returns CDR1 KGHSY and CDR2 FQNENV. CDR3: CASSRVAPQETQYF. CDR3 in DNA: TGTGCCAGCAGCCGGGTGGCGCCTCAAGAGACCCAGTACTTC. The variable domain in full, completed from reference TRBV16 and TRBJ2-5, reads GEEVAQTPKHLVRGEGQKAKLYCAPIKGHSYVFWYQQVLKNEFKFLISFQNENVFDETGMPKERFSAKCLPNSPCSLEIQATKLEDSAVYFCASSRVAPQETQYFGPGTRLLVL.

This clone was detected only once. J is TRBJ1-2 and V is TRBV7-8, with 8 nucleotides matching TRBD1. With 3 bases clipped from V and 4 bases from J, the junction kept 13 bases outside the gene matches. This CDR3 is built from 17 residues. Germline V gene data show CDR1 as SGHVS and CDR2 as FQNEAQ. The CDR3 loop reads CASSFWTGINAVYGYTF. The CDR3 region has the DNA TGTGCCAGCAGCTTTTGGACAGGGATAAACGCGGTCTATGGCTACACCTTC.

V gene TRBV6-1 combines with J gene TRBJ1-5, with D possibly TRBD1 on 5 matching bases. In germline, CDR1 is MNHNS, CDR2 SASEGT. V was trimmed by 1 base and J by 2 bases, leaving 12 bases between them. The CDR3 runs 16 residues. The CDR3, as DNA: TGTGCCAGCAGTGAAGGGGGGAGCGGTGGCAATCAGCCCCAGCATTTT. This codes for CASSEGGSGGNQPQHF.

The chain joins TRBV19 to TRBJ1-1; D possibly corresponds to TRBD1 (5 bases). The CDR3 loop spans 13 amino acids. CDR1 is LNHDA, CDR2 SQIVND, per germline (reference sequence). V was pared by 3 bases and J by 2 bases, with 7 bases between. CDR3 amino acids: CASSMGLNTEAFF. The CDR3 DNA follows: TGTGCCAGTAGTATGGGGCTCAACACTGAAGCTTTCTTT.

This chain uses TRBV18 with TRBJ1-1, with D perhaps TRBD1 (6 bases). This CDR3 is 15 amino acids long. V lost 6 bases and J 1 base, leaving 15 bases between the germline ends. CDR1 is KGHSH, CDR2 LQKENI, per germline. CDR3 bases: TGTGCCAGCTCGCCCCGAGGGGGGTCGAACACTGAAGCTTTCTTT. Its translation: CASSPRGGSNTEAFF.

The chain has TRBV27 and TRBJ1-5; no clear D. The CDR3 has 13 amino acids. Germline CDR1 is MNHEY and CDR2 is SMNVEV (reference sequence). The V end was cut by 3 bases, the J end by 4 bases, with 7 bases between. The CDR3 coding sequence is TGTGCCAGCAGTTTGGCGGGTAATCAGCCCCAGCATTTT. Translating gives CASSLAGNQPQHF.